One and the same sample provided the 11 T cell receptor beta chains below, sequenced in a study of blood T cells in healthy people across ages. Combining a sample-barcoded 5' primer with a J-beta primer mix, a second PCR ran for about 7 to 11 cycles. TCRdb re-called the 5' RACE reads with MiXCR, one entry per CDR3 protein. The repertoire includes about 680,000 distinct CDR3 sequences, 45% to 50% of them detected once, and around a third sits in the top ten. The sample was blood. These receptors were collected from a woman aged 55 to 70 in good health.

The V gene is TRBV27, the J gene TRBJ2-6, with unresolved D. Germline V gene data show CDR1 as MNHEY and CDR2 as SMNVEV (reference sequence). The CDR3 contains 15 residues. Trimming cost V 6 bases and J 1 base, with 10 bases left between them. The CDR3 DNA reads as TGTGCCAGCAGCCCACGTCTATCTGGGGCCAACGTCCTGACTTTC. Translating gives CASSPRLSGANVLTF.

This clonotype was seen only a few times. The CDR3 bases are TGCAGTGCTAGATGGCGAAACAATGAGCAGTTCTTC. Translated: CSARWRNNEQFF. The chain employs TRBV20-1 and TRBJ2-1, with no clear D. CDR3 length: 12 amino acids. Trimming left V 2 bases short and J 5 bases short, with 7 bases between. Per the germline V gene, CDR1 is DFQATT and CDR2 is SNEGSKA (reference sequence).

The rearrangement joins TRBV21-1 to TRBJ2-7; the table calls TRBD1, which could not be checked here. TRBV21-1 is a pseudogene segment. The CDR3 is made up of 14 amino acids. The CDR3 loop reads CASRLPTGVLKQYF. The DNA for the CDR3 is TGTGCCAGCAGACTCCCGACAGGTGTTTTGAAGCAGTACTTC.

Only a few counts were recorded for this clonotype. This rearrangement joins TRBV7-3 to TRBJ2-7, with 8 bases lining up with TRBD1. Germline CDR1 and CDR2: SGHTA and FQGTGA. The CDR3 contains 14 residues. V lost 4 bases, J lost 5 bases, and 7 bases stayed unmatched. The CDR3 loop is CASSSKQGGDEQYF. The DNA for the CDR3 is TGTGCCAGCAGCTCAAAACAGGGGGGCGACGAGCAGTACTTC.

The chain links TRBV6-2 or TRBV6-3 to TRBJ2-5, with a tentative D call TRBD2 (6 bases). Looked up from germline, CDR1 is MNHEY and CDR2 is SVGEGT. V was shortened by 7 bases and J by 5 bases, with 23 bases between the two germline ends. The CDR3 is 16 residues long. The CDR3 is CASTKPTDSRGETQYF. The CDR3 DNA reads as TGTGCCAGCACCAAGCCGACCGACAGTCGGGGGGAGACCCAGTACTTC.

The rearrangement joins TRBV11-2 to TRBJ2-1; D gene ambiguous. Per germline, CDR1 SGHAT and CDR2 FQNNGV. The CDR3 has 16 residues. Trimming removed 1 base from V and 0 bases from J, with 10 bases in between. CDR3 DNA sequence: TGTGCCAGCAGCTTAGTTCGGAGCACCTCCTACAATGAGCAGTTCTTC. This translates into CASSLVRSTSYNEQFF.

The V call is TRBV6-5, the J call TRBJ1-2; weak D call: TRBD1 (5 bases). Germline assignment: CDR1 MNHEY and CDR2 SVGAGI. V was trimmed by 9 bases and J by 0 bases, leaving 11 bases between them. CDR3 length equals 13 residues. The CDR3 here is CASTTGANYGYTF. CDR3 nucleotides: TGTGCCAGTACCACAGGAGCTAACTATGGCTACACCTTC.

This chain links TRBV20-1 with TRBJ1-2, with D perhaps TRBD1 (6 bases). Germline lookup yields CDR1 DFQATT and CDR2 SNEGSKA (reference sequence). The CDR3 loop spans 14 amino acids. Trimming pared 0 bases from V and 2 bases from J, leaving 10 bases between. CDR3 sequence reads: CSARDIRGNYGYTF. CDR3 bases: TGCAGTGCTAGAGATATAAGGGGGAACTATGGCTACACCTTC.

V and J are TRBV12-3 or TRBV12-4 and TRBJ2-7; the D is unclear. The CDR3 length is 13 residues. The germline V and J ends were trimmed by 7 bases and 0 bases, with 10 bases remaining between them. The CDR3 loop reads CASTPDNSYEQYF. The CDR3 DNA sequence: TGTGCCAGCACCCCTGACAACTCCTACGAGCAGTACTTC.

The chain is built from TRBV5-1 and TRBJ2-5; D is perhaps TRBD1 (6 bases). V shed 4 bases and J shed 0 bases, with 13 bases lying between them. Per germline, CDR1 SGHRS and CDR2 YFSETQ. The CDR3 length is 15 residues. CDR3 residues: CASSHLQGHQETQYF. The CDR3 DNA reads TGCGCCAGCAGCCACCTACAGGGACACCAAGAGACCCAGTACTTC.

J is TRBJ2-7 and V is TRBV20-1, with D perhaps TRBD1 (6 bases). Trimming pared 5 bases from V and 0 bases from J, leaving 14 bases between. This CDR3 is built from 14 residues. CDR1 and CDR2 (germline): DFQATT, SNEGSKA (reference sequence). The CDR3 here is CSARMDSYSYEQYF. In DNA form, the CDR3 reads TGCAGTGCTCGAATGGACAGTTACTCCTACGAGCAGTACTTC.